A selection of T cell receptor beta chains follows, all from one sample in a study of blood T cell repertoires in COVID-19. Assay: immunoSEQ multiplex PCR; the TCRdb copy retains only in-frame clones and omits some. The sample shows more than 95,000 clones, 85% to 90% of them seen only once. Sequencing was carried out using peripheral blood. Every receptor here comes from an elderly man with active or convalescent COVID-19. The CDR3 runs from the conserved cysteine through the conserved F or W.

v_call	j_call	cdr3_aa
TRBV5-1	TRBJ2-3	CASSPGTSGVTDTQYF
TRBV6-5	TRBJ1-1	CASRLGQANTEAFF
TRBV7-2	TRBJ2-7	CASSPRGGSSYEQYF
TRBV27	TRBJ1-2	CASSLARVGYGYTF
TRBV6-2/TRBV6-3	TRBJ1-5	CASSYSSSRVNQPQHF
TRBV11-3	TRBJ2-2	CASSLAEGSLWRHTGELFF
TRBV7-8	TRBJ1-1	CASSLLTGNVVDTEAFF
TRBV7-5	TRBJ2-3	CVRSFHSGDGTDTQYF
TRBV6-2/TRBV6-3	TRBJ2-1	CASSYSTFSSYNEQFF
TRBV29-1	TRBJ2-7	CSVAVGVTASPKNYEQYF
TRBV4-2	TRBJ2-3	CASSLQGGRADGADTQYF
TRBV5-6	TRBJ1-1	CASSGRTGGKGTEAFF
TRBV7-8	TRBJ1-2	CASSRTENYGYTF
TRBV20-1	TRBJ2-1	CSASYGSGSSNEQFF
TRBV28	TRBJ2-3	CASSLTGYGLAGGSDTQYF
TRBV7-3	TRBJ2-2	CASSSVIAGVTGELFF
TRBV7-2	TRBJ2-1	CASSSLAGGSNEQFF
TRBV7-2	TRBJ2-2	CASSLRAGGDTGELFF
TRBV7-2	TRBJ1-1	CASSPARWMNTEAFF
TRBV29-1	TRBJ2-1	CSVLSSYNEQFF